This T cell receptor beta chain was identified in a study of blood T cells in healthy people across ages. Broader study findings: Across the age range, TCR beta diversity per million T cells fell in a roughly linear way. CMV infection status of these donors was not known. Since the PBMCs were unsorted, naive and antigen-experienced cells could not be conclusively compared.

Germline CDR1 reads SGHAT; CDR2 reads FQNNGV. V lost 0 bases to trimming and J lost 11 bases, with 13 bases between them. The CDR3 has 13 residues. This clonotype was seen a handful of times. Its specificity is unknown. It was with a sample-barcoded 5' primer and a J-beta primer mix that a second PCR of roughly 6 to 12 cycles was run. TCRdb fed the 5' RACE reads into MiXCR, producing one record per CDR3 protein. Among 600,000 or so distinct CDR3 sequences, 25% to 35% were seen once, and the ten largest hold around a sixth. The gene calls are TRBV11-2 and TRBJ2-5; D is perhaps TRBD2 (6 bases). This receptor was identified in a woman aged 80 or older in good health. Sequenced material: blood. The CDR3 region has the DNA TGTGCCAGCAGCTTAGACCCACCGGGGGAGCAGTACTTC. This gives the protein CASSLDPPGEQYF.